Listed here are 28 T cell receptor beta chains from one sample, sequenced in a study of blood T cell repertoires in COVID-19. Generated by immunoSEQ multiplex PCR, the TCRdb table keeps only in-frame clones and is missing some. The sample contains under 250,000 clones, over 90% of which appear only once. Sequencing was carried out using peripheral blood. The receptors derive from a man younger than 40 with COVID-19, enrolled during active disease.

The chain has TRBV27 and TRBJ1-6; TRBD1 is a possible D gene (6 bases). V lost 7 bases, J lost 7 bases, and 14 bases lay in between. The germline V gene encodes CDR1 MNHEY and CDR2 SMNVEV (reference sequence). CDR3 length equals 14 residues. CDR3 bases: TGTGCCAGCACCACTGGTACAGGGAATTCACCCCTCCACTTT. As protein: CASTTGTGNSPLHF.

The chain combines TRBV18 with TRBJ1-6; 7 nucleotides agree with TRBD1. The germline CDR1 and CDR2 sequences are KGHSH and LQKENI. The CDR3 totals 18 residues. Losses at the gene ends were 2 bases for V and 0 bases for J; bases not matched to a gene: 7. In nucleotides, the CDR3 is TGTGCCAGCTCACCAATAGGAGGGGACAGCTCCTATAATTCACCCCTCCACTTT. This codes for CASSPIGGDSSYNSPLHF. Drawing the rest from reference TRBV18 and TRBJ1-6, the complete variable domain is NAGVMQNPRHLVRRRGQEARLRCSPMKGHSHVYWYRQLPEEGLKFMVYLQKENIIDESGMPKERFSAEFPKEGPSILRIQQVVRGDSAAYFCASSPIGGDSSYNSPLHFGNGTRLTVT.

CDR3 region: CASSLGTANTGELFF. DNA of the CDR3: TGTGCCAGCAGCCTAGGGACAGCGAACACCGGGGAGCTGTTTTTT. The rearrangement joins TRBV6-1 to TRBJ2-2; the match to TRBD1 covers 7 bases. The CDR3 covers 15 residues. CDR1 and CDR2 (germline): MNHNS, SASEGT. The trim removed 6 bases at V and 0 bases at J, leaving 4 bases unmatched.

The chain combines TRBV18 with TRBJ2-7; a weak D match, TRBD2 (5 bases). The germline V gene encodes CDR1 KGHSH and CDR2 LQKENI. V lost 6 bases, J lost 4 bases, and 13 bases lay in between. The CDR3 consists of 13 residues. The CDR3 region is CASSLYTRYEQYF. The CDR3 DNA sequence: TGTGCCAGCTCGCTATACACTAGGTACGAGCAGTACTTC.

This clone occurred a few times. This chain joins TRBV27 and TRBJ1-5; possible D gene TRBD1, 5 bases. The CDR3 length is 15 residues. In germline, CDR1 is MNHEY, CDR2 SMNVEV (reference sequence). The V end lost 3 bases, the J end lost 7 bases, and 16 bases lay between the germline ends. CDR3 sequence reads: CASSFNSGGGQPQHF. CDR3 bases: TGTGCCAGCAGTTTCAACTCGGGGGGTGGCCAGCCCCAGCATTTT.

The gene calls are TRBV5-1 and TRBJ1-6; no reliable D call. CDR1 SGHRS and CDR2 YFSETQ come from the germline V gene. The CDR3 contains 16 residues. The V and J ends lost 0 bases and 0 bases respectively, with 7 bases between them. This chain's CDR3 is CASSLGTSSYNSPLHF. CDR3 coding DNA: TGCGCCAGCAGCTTGGGAACGAGCTCCTATAATTCACCCCTCCACTTT.

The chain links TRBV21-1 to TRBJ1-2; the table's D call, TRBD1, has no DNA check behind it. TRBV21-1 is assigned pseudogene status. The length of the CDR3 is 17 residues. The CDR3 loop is CASSKGPRGPGFDGYTF. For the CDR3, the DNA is TGTGCCAGCAGCAAAGGTCCCAGGGGGCCAGGGTTTGATGGCTACACCTTC.

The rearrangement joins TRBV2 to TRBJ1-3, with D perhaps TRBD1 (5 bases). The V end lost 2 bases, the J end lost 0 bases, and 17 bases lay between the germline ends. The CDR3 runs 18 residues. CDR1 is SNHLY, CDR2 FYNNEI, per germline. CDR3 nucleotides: TGTGCCAGCAGTGAAATAGGGGTAGGGGATCTCTCTGGAAACACCATATATTTT. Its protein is CASSEIGVGDLSGNTIYF.

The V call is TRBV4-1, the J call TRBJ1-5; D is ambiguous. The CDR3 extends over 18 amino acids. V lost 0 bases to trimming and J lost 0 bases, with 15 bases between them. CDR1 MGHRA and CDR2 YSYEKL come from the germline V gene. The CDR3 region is CASSQDDRSVLSNQPQHF. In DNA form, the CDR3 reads TGCGCCAGCAGCCAAGATGATCGATCAGTCCTTAGCAATCAGCCCCAGCATTTT.

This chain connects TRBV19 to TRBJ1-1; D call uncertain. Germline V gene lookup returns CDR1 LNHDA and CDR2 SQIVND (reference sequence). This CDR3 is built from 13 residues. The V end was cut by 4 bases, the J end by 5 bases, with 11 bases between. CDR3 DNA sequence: TGTGCCAGTAGTACATCGTGGAGAACTGAAGCTTTCTTT. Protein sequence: CASSTSWRTEAFF.

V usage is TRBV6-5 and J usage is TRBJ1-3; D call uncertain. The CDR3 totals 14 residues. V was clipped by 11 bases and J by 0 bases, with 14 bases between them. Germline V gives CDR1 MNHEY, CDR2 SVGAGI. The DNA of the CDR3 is TGTGCCGCTAACAGCCCTTCCTCTGGAAACACCATATATTTT. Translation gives CAANSPSSGNTIYF.

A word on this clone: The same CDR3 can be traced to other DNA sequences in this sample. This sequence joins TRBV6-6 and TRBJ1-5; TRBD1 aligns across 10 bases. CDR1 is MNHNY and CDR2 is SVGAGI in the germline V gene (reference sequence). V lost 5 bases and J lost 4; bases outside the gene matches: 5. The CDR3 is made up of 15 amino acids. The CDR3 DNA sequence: TGTGCCAGCAGTAGAGGGACAGGGGAGAATCAGCCCCAGCATTTT. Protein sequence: CASSRGTGENQPQHF.

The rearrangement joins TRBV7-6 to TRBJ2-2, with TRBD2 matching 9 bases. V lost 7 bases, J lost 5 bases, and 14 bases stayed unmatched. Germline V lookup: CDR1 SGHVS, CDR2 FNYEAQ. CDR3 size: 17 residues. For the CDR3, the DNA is TGTGCCAGCACCCCGGCGGGGCTAGCGGGGCTTACCGGGGAGCTGTTTTTT. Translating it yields CASTPAGLAGLTGELFF.

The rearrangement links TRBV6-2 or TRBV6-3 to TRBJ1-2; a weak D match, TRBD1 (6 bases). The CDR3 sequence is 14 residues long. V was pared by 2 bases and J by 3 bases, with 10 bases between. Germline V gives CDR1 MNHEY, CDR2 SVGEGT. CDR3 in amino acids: CASSYAQGDYGYTF. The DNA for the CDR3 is TGTGCCAGCAGTTACGCACAGGGCGACTATGGCTACACCTTC.

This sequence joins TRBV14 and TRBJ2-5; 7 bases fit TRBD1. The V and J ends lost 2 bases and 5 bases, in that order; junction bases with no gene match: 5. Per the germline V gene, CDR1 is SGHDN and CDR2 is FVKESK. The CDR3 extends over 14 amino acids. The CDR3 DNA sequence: TGTGCCAGCAGCCAACTGGGACAGAGTGAGACCCAGTACTTC. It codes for CASSQLGQSETQYF.

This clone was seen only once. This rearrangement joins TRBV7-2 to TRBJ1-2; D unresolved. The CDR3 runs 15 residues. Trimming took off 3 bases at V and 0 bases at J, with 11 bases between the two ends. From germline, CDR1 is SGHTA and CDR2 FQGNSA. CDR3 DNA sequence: TGTGCCAGCAGCTTCCGCGGAGGGTCTAACTATGGCTACACCTTC. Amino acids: CASSFRGGSNYGYTF.

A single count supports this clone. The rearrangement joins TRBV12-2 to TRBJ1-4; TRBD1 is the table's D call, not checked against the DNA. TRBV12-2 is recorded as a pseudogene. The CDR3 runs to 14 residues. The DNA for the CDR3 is TGTGCAAGTCGCTTTTTTCAGTTTTATGAAAAACTGTTTTTT. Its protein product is CASRFFQFYEKLFF.

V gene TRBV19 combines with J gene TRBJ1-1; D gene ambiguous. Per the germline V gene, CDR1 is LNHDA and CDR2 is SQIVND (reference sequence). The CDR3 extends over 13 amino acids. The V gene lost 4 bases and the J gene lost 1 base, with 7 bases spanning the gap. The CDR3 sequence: CASSNIGNTEAFF. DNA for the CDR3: TGTGCCAGTAGTAACATTGGGAACACTGAAGCTTTCTTT.

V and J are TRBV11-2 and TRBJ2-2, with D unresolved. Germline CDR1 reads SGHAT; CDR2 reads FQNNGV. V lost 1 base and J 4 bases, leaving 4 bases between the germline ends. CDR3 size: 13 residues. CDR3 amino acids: CASSLVITGELFF. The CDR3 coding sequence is TGTGCCAGCAGCTTAGTAATCACCGGGGAGCTGTTTTTT.

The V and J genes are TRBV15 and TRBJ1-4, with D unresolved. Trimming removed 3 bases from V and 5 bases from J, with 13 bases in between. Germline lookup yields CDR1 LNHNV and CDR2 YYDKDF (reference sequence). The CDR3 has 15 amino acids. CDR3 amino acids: CATSSPAGANEKLFF. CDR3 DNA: TGTGCCACCAGCAGCCCTGCAGGCGCCAATGAAAAACTGTTTTTT. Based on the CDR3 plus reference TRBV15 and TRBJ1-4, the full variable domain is DAMVIQNPRYQVTQFGKPVTLSCSQTLNHNVMYWYQQKSSQAPKLLFHYYDKDFNNEADTPDNFQSRRPNTSFCFLDIRSPGLGDTAMYLCATSSPAGANEKLFFGSGTQLSVL.

The CDR3 coding sequence is TGTGCCAGCTCACGACAGGGGGCGCAAGATGGCTACACCTTC. Residues: CASSRQGAQDGYTF. The V call is TRBV18, the J call TRBJ1-2, with 10 bases aligning to TRBD1. This CDR3 region has 14 residues. The junction had 5 bases not matched to a gene; V was cut back by 4 bases and J by 6 bases. Germline loops: CDR1 KGHSH, CDR2 LQKENI.

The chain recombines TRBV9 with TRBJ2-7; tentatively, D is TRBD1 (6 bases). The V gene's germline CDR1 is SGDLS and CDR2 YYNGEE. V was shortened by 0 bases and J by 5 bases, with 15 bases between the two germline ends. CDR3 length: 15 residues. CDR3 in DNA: TGTGCCAGCAGCGTAGGAGGGACAACCTTCCACGAGCAGTACTTC. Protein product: CASSVGGTTFHEQYF. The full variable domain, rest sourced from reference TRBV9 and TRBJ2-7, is DSGVTQTPKHLITATGQRVTLRCSPRSGDLSVYWYQQSLDQGLQFLIQYYNGEERAKGNILERFSAQQFPDLHSELNLSSLELGDSALYFCASSVGGTTFHEQYFGPGTRLTVT.

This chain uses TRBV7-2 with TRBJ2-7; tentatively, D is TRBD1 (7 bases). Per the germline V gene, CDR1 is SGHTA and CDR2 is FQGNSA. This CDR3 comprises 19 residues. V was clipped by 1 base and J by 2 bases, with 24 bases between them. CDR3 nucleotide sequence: TGTGCCAGCAGCTTAGTAGGACAGGTAAACCGAGGGGAGGCCTACGAGCAGTACTTC. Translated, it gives CASSLVGQVNRGEAYEQYF.

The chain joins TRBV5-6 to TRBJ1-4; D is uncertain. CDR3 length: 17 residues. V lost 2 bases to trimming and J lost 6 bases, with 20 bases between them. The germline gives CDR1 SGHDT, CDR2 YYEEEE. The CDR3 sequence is CASSFMAGIPRHEKLFF. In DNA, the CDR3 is TGTGCCAGCAGCTTCATGGCAGGTATCCCACGGCATGAAAAACTGTTTTTT.

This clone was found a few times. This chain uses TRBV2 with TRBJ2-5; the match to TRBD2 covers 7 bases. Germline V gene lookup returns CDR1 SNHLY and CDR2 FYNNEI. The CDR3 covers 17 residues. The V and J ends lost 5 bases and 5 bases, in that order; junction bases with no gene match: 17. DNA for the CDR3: TGTGCCAGCAGTACCGTCGTTGGGATCGGCGGGGGTGAGACCCAGTACTTC. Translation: CASSTVVGIGGGETQYF.

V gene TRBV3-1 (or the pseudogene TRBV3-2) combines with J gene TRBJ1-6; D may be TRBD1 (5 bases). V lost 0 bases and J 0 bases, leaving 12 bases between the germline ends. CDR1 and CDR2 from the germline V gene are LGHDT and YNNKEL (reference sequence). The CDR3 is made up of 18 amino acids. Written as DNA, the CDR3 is TGTGCCAGCAGCCAAGAATGGGGGGGGAGCTCCTATAATTCACCCCTCCACTTT. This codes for CASSQEWGGSSYNSPLHF.

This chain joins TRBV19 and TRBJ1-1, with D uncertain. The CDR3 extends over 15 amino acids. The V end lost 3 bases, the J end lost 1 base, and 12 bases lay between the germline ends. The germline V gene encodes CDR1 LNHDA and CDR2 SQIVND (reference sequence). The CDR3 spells CASSIPGFRNTEAFF. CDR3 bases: TGTGCCAGTAGTATCCCCGGGTTCCGGAACACTGAAGCTTTCTTT.

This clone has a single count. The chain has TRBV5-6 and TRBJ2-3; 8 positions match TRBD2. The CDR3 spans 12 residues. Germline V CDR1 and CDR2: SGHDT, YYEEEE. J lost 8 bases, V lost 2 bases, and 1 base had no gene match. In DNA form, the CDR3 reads TGTGCCAGCAGCTTCGGGAGGGGTACGCAGTATTTT. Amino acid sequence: CASSFGRGTQYF. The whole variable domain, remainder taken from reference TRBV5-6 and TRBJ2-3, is DAGVTQSPTHLIKTRGQQVTLRCSPKSGHDTVSWYQQALGQGPQFIFQYYEEEERQRGNFPDRFSGHQFPNYSSELNVNALLLGDSALYLCASSFGRGTQYFGPGTRLTVL.